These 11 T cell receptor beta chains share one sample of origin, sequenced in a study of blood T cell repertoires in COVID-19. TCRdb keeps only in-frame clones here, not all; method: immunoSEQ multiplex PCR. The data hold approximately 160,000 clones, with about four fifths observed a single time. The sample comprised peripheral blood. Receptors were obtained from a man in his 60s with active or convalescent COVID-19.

As DNA, the CDR3 is TGTGCCAGCAGTTATCCTGGGCAGGGTGGTAGGAATGAGCAGTTCTTC. Its protein product is CASSYPGQGGRNEQFF. The J gene is TRBJ2-1, the V gene TRBV6-5; tentatively, D is TRBD1 (5 bases). V shed 3 bases and J shed 7 bases, with 19 bases lying between them. CDR1 is MNHEY and CDR2 is SVGAGI in the germline V gene. This CDR3 spans 16 amino acids.

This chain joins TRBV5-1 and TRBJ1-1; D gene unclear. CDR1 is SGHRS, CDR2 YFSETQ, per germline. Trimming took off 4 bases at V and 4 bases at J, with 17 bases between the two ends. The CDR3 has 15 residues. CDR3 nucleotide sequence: TGCGCCAGCAGCCCCATGGACTCAAAAGGCACTGAAGCTTTCTTT. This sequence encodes CASSPMDSKGTEAFF.

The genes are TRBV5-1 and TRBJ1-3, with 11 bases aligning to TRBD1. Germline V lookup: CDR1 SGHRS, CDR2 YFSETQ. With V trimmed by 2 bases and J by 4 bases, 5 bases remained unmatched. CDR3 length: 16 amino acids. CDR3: CASSLMDRGQGNTIYF. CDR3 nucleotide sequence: TGCGCCAGCAGCTTAATGGACAGGGGGCAAGGAAACACCATATATTTT.

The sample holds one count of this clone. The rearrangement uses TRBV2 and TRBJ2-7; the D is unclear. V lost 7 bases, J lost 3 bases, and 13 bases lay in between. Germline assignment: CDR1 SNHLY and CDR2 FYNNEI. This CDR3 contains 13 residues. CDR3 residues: CASTIDGFYEQYF. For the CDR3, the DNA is TGTGCCAGCACCATCGACGGGTTCTACGAGCAGTACTTC.

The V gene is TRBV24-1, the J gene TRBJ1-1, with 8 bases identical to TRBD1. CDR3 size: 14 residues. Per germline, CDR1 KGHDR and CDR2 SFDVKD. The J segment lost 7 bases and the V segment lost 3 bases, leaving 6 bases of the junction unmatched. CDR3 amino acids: CATSDSSGGDEAFF. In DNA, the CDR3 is TGTGCCACCAGTGATAGCTCAGGGGGCGATGAAGCTTTCTTT.

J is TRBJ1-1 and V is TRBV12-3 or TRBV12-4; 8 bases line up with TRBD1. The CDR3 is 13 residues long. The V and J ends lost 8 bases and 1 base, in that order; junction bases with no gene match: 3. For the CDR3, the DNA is TGTGCCAGCGGAGGACAGGGGAACACTGAAGCTTTCTTT. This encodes CASGGQGNTEAFF.

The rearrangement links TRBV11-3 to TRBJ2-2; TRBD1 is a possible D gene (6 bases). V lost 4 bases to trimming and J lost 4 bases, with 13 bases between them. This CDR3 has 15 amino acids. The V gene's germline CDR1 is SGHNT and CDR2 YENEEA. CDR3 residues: CASSSRPQGTGELFF. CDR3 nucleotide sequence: TGTGCCAGCAGCTCCCGCCCACAGGGCACCGGGGAGCTGTTTTTT.

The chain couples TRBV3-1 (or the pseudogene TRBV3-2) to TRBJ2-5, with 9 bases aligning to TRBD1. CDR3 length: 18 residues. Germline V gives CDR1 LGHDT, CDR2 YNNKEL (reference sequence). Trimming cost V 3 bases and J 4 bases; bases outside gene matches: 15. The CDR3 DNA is TGTGCCAGCAGCCAGCTGAGGGGGGGACAGGGTAATAGAGAGACCCAGTACTTC. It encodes CASSQLRGGQGNRETQYF.

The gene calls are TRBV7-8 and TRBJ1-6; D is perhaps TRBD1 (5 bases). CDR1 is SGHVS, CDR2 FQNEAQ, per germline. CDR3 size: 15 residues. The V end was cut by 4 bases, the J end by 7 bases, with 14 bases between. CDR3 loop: CASSWGRAENSPLHF. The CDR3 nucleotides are TGTGCCAGCAGCTGGGGGAGGGCCGAGAATTCACCCCTCCACTTT.

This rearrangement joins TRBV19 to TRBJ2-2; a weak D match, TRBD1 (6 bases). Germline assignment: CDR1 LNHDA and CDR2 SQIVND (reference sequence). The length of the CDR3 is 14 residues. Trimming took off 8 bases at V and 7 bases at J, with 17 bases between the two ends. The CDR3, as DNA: TGTGCCAGTGAGAGCAGGGGCCCAAGCGGGGAGCTGTTTTTT. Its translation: CASESRGPSGELFF. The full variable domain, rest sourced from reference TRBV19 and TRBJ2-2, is DGGITQSPKYLFRKEGQNVTLSCEQNLNHDAMYWYRQDPGQGLRLIYYSQIVNDFQKGDIAEGYSVSREKKESFPLTVTSAQKNPTAFYLCASESRGPSGELFFGEGSRLTVL.

DNA for the CDR3: TGTGCCAGCAGCTCCGGGACATCGGTTAGCACAGATACGCAGTATTTT. The encoded protein is CASSSGTSVSTDTQYF. V and J are TRBV11-2 and TRBJ2-3; a weak D match, TRBD1 (6 bases). Trimming cost V 4 bases and J 0 bases, with 14 bases left between them. Germline V gene lookup returns CDR1 SGHAT and CDR2 FQNNGV. This CDR3 contains 16 residues.